These T cell receptor beta chains were read from a single sample in a study of blood T cells in healthy people across ages. TCRdb reanalysed the 5' RACE reads using MiXCR and keeps one entry per CDR3 protein. Of under 2,000,000 distinct CDR3 sequences listed, less than 50% are singletons. The sequenced sample consisted of blood. These receptors originate from a woman between 35 and 50 years old in good health. Each CDR3 is given with its conserved first and last residue. Each record gives: D gene, clone size, V gene, J gene, CDR3 DNA, CDR3 protein. D genes are given only for firm matches. Clone size is shown for a subset of rows, as once, few, many or a class of expanded clone.

-,few,TRBV5-1,TRBJ2-1,TGCGCCAGCAGCCGGGCTGGGTCGTCCAATGAGCAGTTCTTC,CASSRAGSSNEQFF
-,-,TRBV9,TRBJ2-5,TGTGCCAGCAGCGTAGCCTCCTACGGAGGCAGCCAAGAGACCCAGTACTTC,CASSVASYGGSQETQYF
TRBD2,few,TRBV20-1,TRBJ2-5,TGCAGTGCTAAACGGGGGGGCCGAGAGACCCAGTACTTC,CSAKRGGRETQYF
TRBD2,-,TRBV7-9,TRBJ2-1,TGTGCCAGCAGCTTAGGACCAGCGGGGGTGAATGAGCAGTTCTTC,CASSLGPAGVNEQFF
-,-,TRBV12-3/TRBV12-4,TRBJ1-2,TGTGCCAGCAGTTTAGGGGGTACAGAGGGCTACACCTTC,CASSLGGTEGYTF
-,-,TRBV6-5,TRBJ1-2,TGTGCCAGCAGTTACTCGGGGAGTAACTACTATGGCTACACCTTC,CASSYSGSNYYGYTF
-,-,TRBV6-5,TRBJ2-5,TGTGCCAGCAGTTCAACAGAGGGACTTGGACAAGAGACCCAGTACTTC,CASSSTEGLGQETQYF
-,-,TRBV27,TRBJ2-2,TGTGCCAGCAGTTCAGAGGTCGGGGAGCTGTTTTTT,CASSSEVGELFF
TRBD2,-,TRBV3-1,TRBJ2-1,TGTGCCAGCCGCCAAGTGCTTAGCGGGGGCGGCTCCTACAATGAGCAGTTCTTC,CASRQVLSGGGSYNEQFF
TRBD1,few,TRBV14,TRBJ2-7,TGTGCCAGCAGCAAACAGGGGGCTATCCACGAGCAGTACTTC,CASSKQGAIHEQYF
-,-,TRBV24-1,TRBJ2-3,TGTGCCACCGCGAGTCGGCCAGATAGCACAGATACGCAGTATTTT,CATASRPDSTDTQYF
TRBD1,-,TRBV10-3,TRBJ2-7,TGTGCCATCAGCGACGGGGGACAGGGGGCTTACGAGCAGTACTTC,CAISDGGQGAYEQYF
-,many,TRBV29-1,TRBJ2-7,TGCAGCGTTGCCCCCGGAGGCTACGAGCAGTACTTC,CSVAPGGYEQYF
-,few,TRBV4-1,TRBJ2-5,TGCGCCAGCAGCGTCTCTCCAGGAGTGGTGGAGACCCAGTACTTC,CASSVSPGVVETQYF
TRBD1,-,TRBV2,TRBJ2-7,TGTGCCAGCAGATTCGGGACAGCCTCCTATGAGCAGTACTTC,CASRFGTASYEQYF
-,-,TRBV20-1,TRBJ2-5,TGCAGTGCTAGCGCTGTTTCAGAGACCCAGTACTTC,CSASAVSETQYF
TRBD2,-,TRBV5-1,TRBJ2-3,TGTGCCAGCAGCTCGGGACTAGCGGGGGGATCTAGCACAGATACGCAGTATTTT,CASSSGLAGGSSTDTQYF
-,-,TRBV2,TRBJ1-2,TGTGCCGGCAAAGAAAGCGATGGCTACACCTTC,CAGKESDGYTF
TRBD2,-,TRBV6-2/TRBV6-3,TRBJ2-1,TGTGCCAGCAGTCCTCGTCCCTATGGTACTAGCGGGGTCGATGAGCAGTTCTTC,CASSPRPYGTSGVDEQFF
-,once,TRBV7-2,TRBJ1-1,TGTGCCAGCAGCCAGACAGCGCTTGAAGCTTTCTTT,CASSQTALEAFF
TRBD1,-,TRBV10-3,TRBJ2-7,TGTGCCATCAGTGAGGGGGCAGGGGGCTATGGCTCCTACGAGCAGTACTTC,CAISEGAGGYGSYEQYF
-,few,TRBV29-1,TRBJ2-7,TGCAGCGTCCGCAACTCGAGCTCCTACGAGCAGTACTTC,CSVRNSSSYEQYF
-,-,TRBV25-1,TRBJ2-7,TGTGCCAGCAGTGAATGGGAGGAAGGACAGAGGTACTTC,CASSEWEEGQRYF
-,many,TRBV4-3,TRBJ2-4,TGCGCCAGCAGCCAAGATGGGGGACGCGGGATTCAGTACTTC,CASSQDGGRGIQYF
TRBD1,-,TRBV27,TRBJ1-2,TGTGCCAGCACCAACCCGGGACAGGGGAACTATGGCTACACCTTC,CASTNPGQGNYGYTF
TRBD1,-,TRBV14,TRBJ2-1,TGTGCCAGCAGCCGTACAGGGGGCCCTGAGCAGTTCTTC,CASSRTGGPEQFF
-,-,TRBV12-3/TRBV12-4,TRBJ1-3,TGTGCCAGCAGTTTGGGAACTATTGGAAACACCATATATTTT,CASSLGTIGNTIYF
-,-,TRBV25-1,TRBJ2-7,TGTGCCAGCAGTGAAGAGCATGCGAAGGACGAGCAGTACTTC,CASSEEHAKDEQYF
TRBD1,few,TRBV4-3,TRBJ2-3,TGCGCCAGCAGAACAGATCCGGGACAGGGAATCCGATCCACATGGGGCTGGCCCACAGATACGCAGTATTTT,CASRTDPGQGIRSTWGWPTDTQYF
TRBD2,few,TRBV2,TRBJ2-1,TGTGCCAGCAGGTCTAGCGGGGGATACAATGAGCAGTTCTTC,CASRSSGGYNEQFF
TRBD2,-,TRBV7-6,TRBJ2-3,TGTGCCAGCAGCTTAGACCTTCCCCAGACTAGCGGGGGGGCACAAGATACGCAGTATTTT,CASSLDLPQTSGGAQDTQYF
-,once,TRBV7-3,TRBJ2-6,TGTGCCAGCAGCTTACTGCAGGTGTCTGGGGCCAACGTCCTGACTTTC,CASSLLQVSGANVLTF
-,-,TRBV20-1,TRBJ2-1,TGCAGTGCGTCCGGGACTCCTCCCTACAATGAGCAGTTCTTC,CSASGTPPYNEQFF
-,-,TRBV20-1,TRBJ2-1,TGCAGTGCTAGGAAATCTAGTCCCTACAATGAGCAGTTCTTC,CSARKSSPYNEQFF
-,-,TRBV4-3,TRBJ2-1,TGCGCCAGCAGCCAAGTCGTCAGCTCCTACAATGAGCAGTTCTTC,CASSQVVSSYNEQFF
-,-,TRBV5-1,TRBJ2-7,TGCGCCAGCAGCTTGGAAGGGTTTGGGTACGAGCAGTACTTC,CASSLEGFGYEQYF
TRBD1,-,TRBV18,TRBJ1-2,TGTGCCAGCTCACCTACTCCGGGACAGGGGGCCTATGGCTACACCTTC,CASSPTPGQGAYGYTF
TRBD2,-,TRBV18,TRBJ2-3,TGTGCCAGCACTCACGCCACGGGACTAGTTACGCAGTATTTT,CASTHATGLVTQYF
-,many,TRBV4-3,TRBJ2-5,TGCGCCAGCAGCCAGAATGGGTTGGGCCAAGAGACCCAGTACTTC,CASSQNGLGQETQYF
TRBD1,-,TRBV24-1,TRBJ2-1,TGTGCCACCGGCGAGACAGGGAACCACTACAATGAGCAGTTCTTC,CATGETGNHYNEQFF
-,-,TRBV28,TRBJ2-7,TGTGCCAGCACCGGCTTACAAATATACGAGCAGTACTTC,CASTGLQIYEQYF
-,few,TRBV12-3/TRBV12-4,TRBJ1-5,TGTGCCAGCAGTTTAGTTCCAGGACAGCCCCAGCATTTT,CASSLVPGQPQHF